The T cell receptor (beta chain) under discussion was sequenced for a study of blood T cell repertoires in COVID-19. The protocol was immunoSEQ multiplex PCR, while the TCRdb copy is restricted to in-frame clones and leaves out a portion. The sample has about 160,000 clones; about four fifths are singletons. Germline V lookup: CDR1 SNHLY, CDR2 FYNNEI. The CDR3 sequence is 14 residues long. The V end lost 7 bases, the J end lost 1 base, and 14 bases lay between the germline ends. The genes are TRBV2 and TRBJ2-7; TRBD2 is a possible D gene (7 bases). The sample consisted of peripheral blood. The sequence derives from a woman older than 75 with active or convalescent COVID-19. Written as DNA, the CDR3 is TGTGCCAGCAAGGGGGAGGGAATATCCTACGAGCAGTACTTC. Its translation: CASKGEGISYEQYF.